This TCR beta chain was identified during a study of a mutant IDH1 vaccine in newly diagnosed glioma. The time point here: week 47, end of study. Topical imiquimod accompanied each vaccine dose, which consisted of 300 ug of mutant IDH1 20-mer peptide. Germline CDR1 and CDR2: SGHDT and YYEEEE. This CDR3 is 12 amino acids long. Trimming removed 0 bases from V and 7 bases from J, with 5 bases in between. A remark on this clone: As yet, its antigen is unknown.

Produced via immunoSEQ multiplex PCR; TCRdb's table is partial and in-frame only. The sample carries more than 30,000 clones, around nine tenths recorded once. The input for sequencing was PBMCs, taken from a glioma patient whose treatment included an IDH1 peptide vaccine. V is TRBV5-6 and J is TRBJ1-5; D is unresolved. The sequence was obtained from a man aged 35-49 years with glioma. CDR3 region: CASSLAGQPQHF. CDR3 nucleotides: TGTGCCAGCAGCTTGGCCGGCCAGCCCCAGCATTTT.